These T cell receptor beta chains were read from a single sample in a study of CD8 T cells in Susac syndrome. A single record per CDR3 protein comes from TCRdb applying MiXCR to the immunoSEQ multiplex PCR reads. The sample yields roughly 50,000 distinct CDR3 sequences, more than 85% seen once. Sequences were obtained from CD8+ T cells from PBMCs. Receptors were obtained from a human donor in good health. The CDR3 runs from the conserved cysteine through the conserved F or W. The D gene is left open where the match is weak. Clone size, where shown, is once, few, many, or a class for clones that have expanded.

j_call | d_call | v_call | clone_size | cdr3_aa | cdr3_nt
TRBJ2-4 | NA | TRBV7-9 | NA | CASSLEGLDIQYF | TGTGCCAGCAGCTTAGAGGGTCTGGACATTCAGTACTTC
TRBJ1-5 | NA | TRBV27 | NA | CASSLLAGWAQPQHF | TGTGCCAGCAGTTTATTGGCAGGATGGGCTCAGCCCCAGCATTTT
TRBJ2-5 | TRBD2 | TRBV3-1 | NA | CASSQGTSGIYQETQYF | TGTGCCAGCAGCCAAGGGACTAGCGGTATATACCAAGAGACCCAGTACTTC
TRBJ2-7 | TRBD1 | TRBV7-9 | NA | CASSLPSPGQGAYEQYF | TGTGCCAGCAGCTTGCCTTCCCCAGGACAGGGGGCCTACGAGCAGTACTTC
TRBJ1-1 | NA | TRBV5-4 | NA | CASSLQQALNTEAFF | TGTGCCAGCAGCTTGCAACAGGCCCTGAACACTGAAGCTTTCTTT
TRBJ2-7 | TRBD1 | TRBV7-6 | NA | CASSWGTGTYEQYF | TGTGCCAGCAGCTGGGGGACAGGGACCTACGAGCAGTACTTC
TRBJ1-5 | NA | TRBV28 | NA | CASSLSSHSNQPQHF | TGTGCCAGCAGTTTATCCAGCCATAGCAATCAGCCCCAGCATTTT
TRBJ1-2 | TRBD1 | TRBV7-9 | NA | CAGTGGADGYTF | TGTGCCGGCACAGGGGGCGCAGATGGCTACACCTTC
TRBJ2-3 | NA | TRBV7-9 | NA | CASSYGTESEDTQYF | TGTGCCAGCAGCTATGGGACGGAGTCCGAAGATACGCAGTATTTT
TRBJ2-7 | NA | TRBV9 | few | CASSVGGESYEQYF | TGTGCCAGCAGCGTAGGGGGGGAGTCGTACGAGCAGTACTTC
TRBJ2-7 | TRBD1 | TRBV18 | NA | CASTTGTDEQYF | TGTGCCAGCACGACAGGGACCGACGAGCAGTACTTC
TRBJ2-6 | TRBD1 | TRBV2 | NA | CASGRDRASGANVLTF | TGTGCCAGCGGTCGGGACAGGGCTTCTGGGGCCAACGTCCTGACTTTC
TRBJ1-1 | TRBD1 | TRBV7-8 | NA | CASSLVSGTGLLNTEAFF | TGTGCCAGCAGCTTAGTCTCCGGGACAGGGCTACTGAACACTGAAGCTTTCTTT
TRBJ2-7 | NA | TRBV14 | NA | CASSPPAGPLPSYEQYF | TGTGCCAGCAGCCCGCCGGCGGGGCCCTTGCCCTCCTACGAGCAGTACTTC
TRBJ2-1 | NA | TRBV21-1 | NA | CASSKSTGSYNEQFF | TGTGCCAGCAGCAAAAGCACTGGCTCCTACAATGAGCAGTTCTTC
TRBJ1-1 | NA | TRBV6-5 | NA | CASSYSGHTEAFF | TGTGCCAGCAGTTATTCCGGACACACTGAAGCTTTCTTT
TRBJ2-7 | TRBD1 | TRBV11-2 | NA | CASSNDRGGYEQYF | TGTGCCAGCAGTAACGACAGGGGCGGGTACGAGCAGTACTTC
TRBJ2-7 | NA | TRBV27 | NA | CASSLSWTHEQYF | TGTGCCAGCAGTCTAAGTTGGACTCACGAGCAGTACTTC
TRBJ1-4 | NA | TRBV24-1 | once | CATNRTAKLFF | TGTGCCACCAACCGGACAGCGAAACTGTTTTTT
TRBJ1-2 | NA | TRBV24-1 | NA | CATSDPVTYGYTF | TGTGCCACCAGTGACCCAGTTACCTATGGCTACACCTTC
TRBJ2-7 | NA | TRBV29-1 | NA | CSVVGGLAYEQYF | TGCAGCGTTGTAGGCGGTCTTGCTTACGAGCAGTACTTC
TRBJ2-7 | NA | TRBV29-1 | NA | CSVEWDTSYEQYF | TGCAGCGTTGAATGGGACACCAGCTACGAGCAGTACTTC
TRBJ2-5 | TRBD1 | TRBV30 | once | CAWGGQGLSETQYF | TGTGCCTGGGGGGGACAGGGCCTTTCAGAGACCCAGTACTTC
TRBJ1-5 | NA | TRBV28 | NA | CASSSVIGNQPQHF | TGTGCCAGCAGTTCGGTAATAGGGAATCAGCCCCAGCATTTT